This entry concerns a single T cell receptor (beta chain). Its antigen is not identified. This specimen belongs to a study of beta chain features in type 1 diabetes. Across the whole study: Age, gender and cell yields were similar between patients and healthy donors.

CDR1 is DFQATT, CDR2 SNEGSKA, per germline (reference sequence). The CDR3 loop spans 11 amino acids. Study outcomes and limitations: It was possible that PCR favored shorter templates, equally so in patients and controls. For Type 1 diabetes patients, all four CD4+ subsets carried TCRB CDR3s that were moderately but significantly shorter.

Expressed TCRB transcripts were sequenced, since all the RNA that had been isolated was reverse transcribed. Profiling relied on immunoSEQ multiplex PCR, and the TCRdb table lists in-frame clones only, not all of them. The sample contains over 200,000 clones, under 13% of which appear only once. The chain carries TRBV20-1 and TRBJ1-2; 7 bases line up with TRBD1. The clonotype originates from a man aged 30-40 years with type 1 diabetes. The sample comprised naive CD4+ T cells from blood. As DNA, the CDR3 is TGCAGCGGGACAGAGAACTATGGCTACACCTTC. Encoded protein: CSGTENYGYTF.